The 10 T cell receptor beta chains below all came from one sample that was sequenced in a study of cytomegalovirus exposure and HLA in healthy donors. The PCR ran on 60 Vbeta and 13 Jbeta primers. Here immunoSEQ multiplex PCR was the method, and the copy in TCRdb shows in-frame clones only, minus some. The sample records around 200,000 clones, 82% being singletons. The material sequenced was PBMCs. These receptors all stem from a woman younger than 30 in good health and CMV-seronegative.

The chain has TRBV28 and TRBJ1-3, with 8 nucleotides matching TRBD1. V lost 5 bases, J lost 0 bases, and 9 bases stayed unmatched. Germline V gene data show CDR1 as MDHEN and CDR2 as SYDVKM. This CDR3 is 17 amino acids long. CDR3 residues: CASSGGQGTASGNTIYF. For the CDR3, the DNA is TGTGCCAGCAGTGGAGGACAGGGAACAGCCTCTGGAAACACCATATATTTT.

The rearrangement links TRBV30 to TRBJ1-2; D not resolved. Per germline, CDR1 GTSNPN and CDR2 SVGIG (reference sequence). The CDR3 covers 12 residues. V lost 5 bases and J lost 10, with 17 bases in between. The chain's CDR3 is CAWAGQLEDYTF. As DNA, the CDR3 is TGTGCCTGGGCGGGCCAACTCGAAGACTACACCTTC.

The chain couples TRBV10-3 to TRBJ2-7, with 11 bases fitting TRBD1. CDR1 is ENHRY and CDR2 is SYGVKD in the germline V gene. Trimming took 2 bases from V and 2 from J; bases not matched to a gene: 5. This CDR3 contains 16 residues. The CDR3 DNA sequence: TGTGCCATCAGTGAGCCAGCGGGACAGGGGGCCTACGAGCAGTACTTC. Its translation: CAISEPAGQGAYEQYF.

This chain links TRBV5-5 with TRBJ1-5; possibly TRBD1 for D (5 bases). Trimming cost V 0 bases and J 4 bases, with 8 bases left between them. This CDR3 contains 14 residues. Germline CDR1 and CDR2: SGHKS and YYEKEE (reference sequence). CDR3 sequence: CASSLAGGNQPQHF. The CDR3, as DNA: TGTGCCAGCAGCTTGGCCGGGGGTAATCAGCCCCAGCATTTT.

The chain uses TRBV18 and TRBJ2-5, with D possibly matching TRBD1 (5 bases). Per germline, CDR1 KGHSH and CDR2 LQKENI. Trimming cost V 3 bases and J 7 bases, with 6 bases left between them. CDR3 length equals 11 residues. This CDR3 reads CASSPDRTQYF. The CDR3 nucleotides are TGTGCCAGCTCACCCGACAGGACCCAGTACTTC.

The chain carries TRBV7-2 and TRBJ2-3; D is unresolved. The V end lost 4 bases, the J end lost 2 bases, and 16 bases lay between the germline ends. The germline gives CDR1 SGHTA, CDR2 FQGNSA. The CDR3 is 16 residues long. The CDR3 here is CASSSLPRVATDTQYF. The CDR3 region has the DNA TGTGCCAGCAGCTCCCTCCCTCGGGTCGCCACAGATACGCAGTATTTT.

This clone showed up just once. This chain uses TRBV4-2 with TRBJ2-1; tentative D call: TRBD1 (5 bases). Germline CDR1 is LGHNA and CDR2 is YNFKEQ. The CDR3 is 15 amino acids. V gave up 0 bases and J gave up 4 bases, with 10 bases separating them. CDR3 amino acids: CASSQDVTAYNEQFF. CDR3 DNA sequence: TGTGCCAGCAGCCAAGACGTGACAGCGTACAATGAGCAGTTCTTC.

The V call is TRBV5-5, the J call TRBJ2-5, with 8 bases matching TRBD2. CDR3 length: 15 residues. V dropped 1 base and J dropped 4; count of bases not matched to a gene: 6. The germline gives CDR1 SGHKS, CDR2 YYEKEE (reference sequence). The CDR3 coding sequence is TGTGCCAGCAGCTTGAACCGAGCGGGGGTAGAGACCCAGTACTTC. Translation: CASSLNRAGVETQYF.

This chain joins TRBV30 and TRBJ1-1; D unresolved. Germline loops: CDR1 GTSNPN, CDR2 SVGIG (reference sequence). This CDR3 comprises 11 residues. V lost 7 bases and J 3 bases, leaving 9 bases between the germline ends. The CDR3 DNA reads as TGTGCCTCGTTTGAGTACACTGAAGCTTTCTTT. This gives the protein CASFEYTEAFF.

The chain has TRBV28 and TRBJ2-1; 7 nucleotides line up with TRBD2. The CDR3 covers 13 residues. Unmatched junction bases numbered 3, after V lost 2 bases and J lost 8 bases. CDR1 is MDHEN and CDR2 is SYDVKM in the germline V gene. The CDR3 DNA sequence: TGTGCCAGCAGTTTAATGCGGGGGTATGAGCAGTTCTTC. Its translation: CASSLMRGYEQFF.